The 20 T cell receptor beta chains given below trace back to one sample, sequenced in a study of T cells in localized non-small cell lung cancer. Measured with immunoSEQ multiplex PCR; TCRdb has only the in-frame clones, and not every one. The table records some 130,000 clones, roughly 90% of them present only once. The source material was peripheral blood, sampled before any cancer treatment. The receptors were sampled from a female donor at least 60 years old with stage I lung adenocarcinoma.

The V and J genes are TRBV7-2 and TRBJ1-5, with 7 bases aligning to TRBD1. V gave up 3 bases and J gave up 1 base; unmatched junction bases: 3. There are 15 residues in the CDR3. Germline V lookup: CDR1 SGHTA, CDR2 FQGNSA. CDR3 in DNA: TGTGCCAGCAGCTTGACAGGGACAAGCAATCAGCCCCAGCATTTT. Its protein is CASSLTGTSNQPQHF. The whole variable domain, remainder taken from reference TRBV7-2 and TRBJ1-5, is GAGVSQSPSNKVTEKGKDVELRCDPISGHTALYWYRQSLGQGLEFLIYFQGNSAPDKSGLPSDRFSAERTGGSVSTLTIQRTQQEDSAVYLCASSLTGTSNQPQHFGDGTRLSIL.

V usage is TRBV29-1 and J usage is TRBJ2-5; 9 bases are shared with TRBD2. V shed 3 bases, J shed 3 bases, and the junction held 2 bases outside the gene matches. This CDR3 spans 13 amino acids. The germline gives CDR1 SQVTM, CDR2 ANQGSEA. The CDR3 region is CSVDSGGEETQYF. For the CDR3, the DNA is TGCAGCGTTGATAGCGGGGGCGAAGAGACCCAGTACTTC.

V is TRBV9 and J is TRBJ2-3; no definite D call. The CDR3 sequence is 12 residues long. V lost 0 bases and J lost 5, with 4 bases in between. The germline gives CDR1 SGDLS, CDR2 YYNGEE. CDR3 residues: CASSVGVDTQYF. CDR3 nucleotide sequence: TGTGCCAGCAGCGTAGGGGTAGATACGCAGTATTTT. Full variable domain (outside the CDR3, taken from reference TRBV9 and TRBJ2-3): DSGVTQTPKHLITATGQRVTLRCSPRSGDLSVYWYQQSLDQGLQFLIQYYNGEERAKGNILERFSAQQFPDLHSELNLSSLELGDSALYFCASSVGVDTQYFGPGTRLTVL.

The V and J genes are TRBV6-1 and TRBJ2-1; D ambiguous. Deletions cut 5 bases from V and 3 bases from J, with 11 bases between. Germline assignment: CDR1 MNHNS and CDR2 SASEGT. The CDR3 loop spans 14 amino acids. In DNA, the CDR3 is TGTGCCAGCAGTAGGAACTCTGGCTACAATGAGCAGTTCTTC. Protein sequence: CASSRNSGYNEQFF.

The V and J genes are TRBV6-6 and TRBJ1-1, with TRBD1 matching 9 bases. V trimming: 2 bases; J trimming: 5 bases; junction bases outside the gene matches: 3. Germline values: CDR1 MNHNY, CDR2 SVGAGI (reference sequence). There are 14 residues in the CDR3. The CDR3 is CASSYPTGGTEAFF. The CDR3 DNA sequence: TGTGCCAGCAGTTACCCGACAGGGGGGACTGAAGCTTTCTTT.

The chain recombines TRBV18 with TRBJ1-3; the match to TRBD1 covers 9 bases. Germline lookup yields CDR1 KGHSH and CDR2 LQKENI. There are 18 residues in the CDR3. V was pared by 5 bases and J by 1 base, with 12 bases of the junction left unmatched. The CDR3 here is CASSADQGQGFSGNTIYF. The CDR3, as DNA: TGTGCCAGCTCAGCTGACCAGGGACAGGGATTTTCTGGAAACACCATATATTTT.

This chain joins TRBV7-9 and TRBJ1-1, with 7 bases aligning to TRBD1. Germline V gene lookup returns CDR1 SEHNR and CDR2 FQNEAQ (reference sequence). There are 16 residues in the CDR3. The V gene end was trimmed by 4 bases and the J gene end by 10 bases; junction bases not matched to a gene: 18. The CDR3 region is CASSSLALPRSGGAFF. The CDR3 nucleotides read TGTGCCAGCAGCTCCCTTGCTCTCCCCAGATCAGGGGGAGCTTTCTTT.

The chain is built from TRBV28 and TRBJ2-1; tentative D call: TRBD1 (6 bases). Between the trimmed V and J ends, which lost 5 bases and 0 bases, there was a span of 23 bases. Germline CDR1 MDHEN, CDR2 SYDVKM. The CDR3 is 19 amino acids. CDR3 protein: CASSPGQIITIPSYNEQFF. The CDR3 nucleotides read TGTGCCAGCAGTCCCGGACAGATAATTACTATCCCCTCCTACAATGAGCAGTTCTTC.

The rearrangement links TRBV28 to TRBJ1-1, with D hard to call. V shed 6 bases and J shed 6 bases, with 17 bases lying between them. The length of the CDR3 is 14 residues. CDR1 and CDR2 from the germline V gene are MDHEN and SYDVKM. CDR3 sequence reads: CASRNPIWTAEAFF. The CDR3 bases are TGTGCCAGCAGAAATCCGATATGGACGGCTGAAGCTTTCTTT.

This rearrangement joins TRBV7-3 to TRBJ1-1; D unresolved. The ends were cut back, 6 bases at V and 1 base at J, with 12 bases in the middle. There are 14 residues in the CDR3. Per germline, CDR1 SGHTA and CDR2 FQGTGA. This chain's CDR3 is CASSQGPANTEAFF. The CDR3 DNA reads TGTGCCAGCAGTCAAGGGCCAGCGAACACTGAAGCTTTCTTT.

V is TRBV5-1 and J is TRBJ2-2; TRBD1 agrees at 11 bases. CDR1 is SGHRS and CDR2 is YFSETQ in the germline V gene. The ends lost 1 base at V and 6 bases at J; junction bases unmatched: 2. The CDR3 sequence is 15 residues long. CDR3: CASSLMGQGAGELFF. The CDR3 coding sequence is TGCGCCAGCAGCTTGATGGGACAGGGGGCCGGGGAGCTGTTTTTT.

The chain combines TRBV7-8 with TRBJ2-7; a possible D gene is TRBD2 (6 bases). The V and J ends lost 5 bases and 3 bases respectively, with 20 bases between them. The germline CDR1 and CDR2 sequences are SGHVS and FQNEAQ. The CDR3 spans 16 residues. This CDR3 reads CASSDRRGLPNYEQYF. In DNA, the CDR3 is TGTGCCAGCAGCGACCGAAGGGGACTGCCCAACTACGAGCAGTACTTC.

V gene TRBV10-3 combines with J gene TRBJ2-4; 7 bases map to TRBD2. CDR1 and CDR2 (germline): ENHRY, SYGVKD. CDR3 length: 13 amino acids. The ends lost 4 bases at V and 7 bases at J; junction bases unmatched: 4. The chain's CDR3 is CAISVPGRNIQYF. CDR3 coding DNA: TGTGCCATCAGTGTACCCGGGAGGAACATTCAGTACTTC.

This chain joins TRBV27 and TRBJ1-1; D gene ambiguous. Trimming pared 3 bases from V and 3 bases from J, leaving 14 bases between. This CDR3 is built from 15 residues. In germline, CDR1 is MNHEY, CDR2 SMNVEV (reference sequence). Written as DNA, the CDR3 is TGTGCCAGCAGTTTGTTATTTGCTTCCGACACTGAAGCTTTCTTT. Amino acids: CASSLLFASDTEAFF.

The rearrangement links TRBV28 to TRBJ2-1; no definite D call. Trimming shortened V by 9 bases and J by 0 bases, and 9 bases separated the two germline ends. Germline lookup yields CDR1 MDHEN and CDR2 SYDVKM. The CDR3 totals 13 residues. The DNA of the CDR3 is TGTGCCAGTGAGCGCCACTCCTACAATGAGCAGTTCTTC. It is translated as CASERHSYNEQFF.

The CDR3 region has the DNA TGTGCCAGCAGTTATTTGGGACCTAGCGTCGGGGAGCTGTTTTTT. Translation: CASSYLGPSVGELFF. The gene calls are TRBV6-5 and TRBJ2-2, with D possibly being TRBD2 (6 bases). CDR1 is MNHEY, CDR2 SVGAGI, per germline. CDR3 size: 15 residues. V dropped 3 bases and J dropped 7 bases, with 15 bases sitting between them.

V usage is TRBV10-1 and J usage is TRBJ2-5; TRBD2 matches at 11 bases. This CDR3 is 15 amino acids long. After removal of 6 bases from V and 3 bases from J, the junction contained 6 bases not matched to a gene. Germline CDR1 and CDR2: WNHNN and SYGVQD (reference sequence). The CDR3 protein is CASSLSLAGEETQYF. CDR3 nucleotides: TGCGCCAGCAGCTTGTCACTAGCGGGAGAAGAGACCCAGTACTTC.

The chain employs TRBV27 and TRBJ1-1, with 8 bases fitting TRBD1. The V and J ends lost 4 bases and 0 bases, in that order; junction bases with no gene match: 13. Germline assignment: CDR1 MNHEY and CDR2 SMNVEV (reference sequence). The CDR3 length is 18 residues. CDR3: CASSWGFGQDRVNTEAFF. DNA for the CDR3: TGTGCCAGCAGTTGGGGGTTTGGGCAGGACAGGGTGAACACTGAAGCTTTCTTT.

V and J are TRBV7-6 and TRBJ1-5; possible D gene TRBD1, 6 bases. V lost 2 bases, J lost 2 bases, and 13 bases lay in between. CDR3 length: 16 amino acids. Germline assignment: CDR1 SGHVS and CDR2 FNYEAQ. CDR3 coding DNA: TGTGCCAGCAGCTTATACTCCGGGGGCGGCAATCAGCCCCAGCATTTT. The encoded protein is CASSLYSGGGNQPQHF.

The rearrangement joins TRBV9 to TRBJ2-7; 7 nucleotides agree with TRBD1. This CDR3 region has 14 residues. Germline V lookup: CDR1 SGDLS, CDR2 YYNGEE. Unmatched junction bases numbered 11, after V lost 4 bases and J lost 7 bases. Here the CDR3 DNA reads TGTGCCAGCAGCAAATCAGGACAGGCTAGAGAGCAGTACTTC. This gives the protein CASSKSGQAREQYF.